This entry features one TCR beta chain sequence. The CDR3 extends over 13 amino acids. Trimming cost V 3 bases and J 9 bases, with 12 bases left between them. The sample belongs to a study of blood T cell repertoires in COVID-19. In the study's own analysis: Nucleated cell counts were estimated from reference gene primer amplification. Measured with immunoSEQ multiplex PCR; TCRdb has only the in-frame clones, and not every one. V and J calls and clone size are as listed in that table; D and trimming were resolved from the DNA. The top ten hold around 5% of the sample, which has around 86,000 clones, 87% seen once.

Sequencing was carried out using peripheral blood. V is TRBV12-3 or TRBV12-4 and J is TRBJ1-5; tentatively, D is TRBD1 (5 bases). The clonotype was recovered from an elderly woman with acute or convalescent COVID-19. As DNA, the CDR3 is TGTGCCAGCAGTTTGGGGGAGGGTGGGCCCCAGCATTTT. This encodes CASSLGEGGPQHF.